This T cell receptor beta chain was sequenced in a study of shared clonotypes between healthy human individuals. Points from the study as a whole: In this cohort, only blood was sampled, and tissue repertoires likely differ.

The repertoire was sequenced with immunoSEQ multiplex PCR; TCRdb's copy has only in-frame clones and lacks some. The sample lists some 1.5 million clones, 95% to 99% occurring once. Points on this clone: What it binds is not known.

Sequenced material: naive CD4+ T cells sorted from blood. Subset in this sample: CD45RA+ positively selected. This receptor was identified in a man between 25 and 39 years old in good health.

This CDR3 is CASSGTRPGEQYF. For the CDR3, the DNA is TGTGCCAGCAGTGGGACACGTCCGGGCGAGCAGTACTTC. J is TRBJ2-7 and V is TRBV28, with D possibly TRBD1 on 6 matching bases. Germline-derived CDR1 and CDR2 are MDHEN and SYDVKM. The CDR3 runs 13 residues. Trimming shortened V by 5 bases and J by 6 bases, and 14 bases separated the two germline ends.